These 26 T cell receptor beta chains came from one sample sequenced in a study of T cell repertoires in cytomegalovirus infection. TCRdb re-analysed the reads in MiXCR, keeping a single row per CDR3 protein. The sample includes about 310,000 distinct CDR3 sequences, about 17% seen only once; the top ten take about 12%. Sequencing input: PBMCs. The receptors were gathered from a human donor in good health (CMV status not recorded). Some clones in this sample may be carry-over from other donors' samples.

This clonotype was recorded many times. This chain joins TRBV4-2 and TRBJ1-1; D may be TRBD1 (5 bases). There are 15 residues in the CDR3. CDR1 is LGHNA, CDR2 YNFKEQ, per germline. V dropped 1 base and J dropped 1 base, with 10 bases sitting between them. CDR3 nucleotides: TGTGCCAGCAGCCAAGGGGACTTATCGAACACTGAAGCTTTCTTT. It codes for CASSQGDLSNTEAFF.

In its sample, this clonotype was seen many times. CDR3 DNA sequence: TGTGCCAGCAGTTTAAGCTCCGGGGTATCTCAGCCCCAGCATTTT. This encodes CASSLSSGVSQPQHF. The chain links TRBV27 to TRBJ1-5; D not certain. Trimming stripped 2 bases from V and 6 bases from J, with 14 bases between. From germline, CDR1 is MNHEY and CDR2 SMNVEV (reference sequence). The length of the CDR3 is 15 residues.

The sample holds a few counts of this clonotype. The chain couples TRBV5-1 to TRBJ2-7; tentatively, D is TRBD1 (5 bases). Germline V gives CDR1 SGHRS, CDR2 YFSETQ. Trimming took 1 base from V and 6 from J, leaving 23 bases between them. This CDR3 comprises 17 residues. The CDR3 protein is CASSLSPGPPALGEQYF. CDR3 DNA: TGCGCCAGCAGCTTGTCCCCAGGGCCGCCTGCACTTGGCGAGCAGTACTTC.

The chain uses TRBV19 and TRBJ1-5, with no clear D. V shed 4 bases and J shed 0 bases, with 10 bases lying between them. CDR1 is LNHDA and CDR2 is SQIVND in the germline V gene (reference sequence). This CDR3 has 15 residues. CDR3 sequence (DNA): TGTGCCAGTAGTAATACACGAAATAGCAATCAGCCCCAGCATTTT. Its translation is CASSNTRNSNQPQHF.

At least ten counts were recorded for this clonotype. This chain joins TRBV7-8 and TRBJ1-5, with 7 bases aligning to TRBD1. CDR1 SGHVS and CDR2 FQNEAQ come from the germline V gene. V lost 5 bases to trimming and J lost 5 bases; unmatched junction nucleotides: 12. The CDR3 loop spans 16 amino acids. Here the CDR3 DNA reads TGTGCCAGCAGCCCGAACGCGGACAGGCTGTATCAGCCCCAGCATTTT. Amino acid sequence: CASSPNADRLYQPQHF.

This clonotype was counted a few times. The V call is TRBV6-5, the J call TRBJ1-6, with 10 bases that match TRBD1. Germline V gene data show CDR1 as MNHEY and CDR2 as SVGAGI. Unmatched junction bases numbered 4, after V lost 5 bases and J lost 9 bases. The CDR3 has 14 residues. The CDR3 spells CASSAWTGGSPLHF. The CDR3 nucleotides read TGTGCCAGCAGTGCTTGGACAGGGGGTTCACCCCTCCACTTT.

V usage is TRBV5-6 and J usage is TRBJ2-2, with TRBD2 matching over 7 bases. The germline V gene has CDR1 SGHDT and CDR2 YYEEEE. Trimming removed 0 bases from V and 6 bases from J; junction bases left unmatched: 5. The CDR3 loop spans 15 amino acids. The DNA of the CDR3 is TGTGCCAGCAGCTTGGAACGGGGGGTCCCCGGGGAGCTGTTTTTT. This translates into CASSLERGVPGELFF.

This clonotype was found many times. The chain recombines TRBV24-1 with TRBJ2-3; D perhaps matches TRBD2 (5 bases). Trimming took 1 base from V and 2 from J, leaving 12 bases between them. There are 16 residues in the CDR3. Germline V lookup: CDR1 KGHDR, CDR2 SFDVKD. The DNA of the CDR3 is TGTGCCACCAGTGATTTCAAGCGGACTCACACAGATACGCAGTATTTT. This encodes CATSDFKRTHTDTQYF.

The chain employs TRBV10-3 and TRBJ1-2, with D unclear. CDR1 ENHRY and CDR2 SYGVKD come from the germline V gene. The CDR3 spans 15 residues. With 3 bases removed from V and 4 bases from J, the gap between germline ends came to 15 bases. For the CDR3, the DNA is TGTGCCATCAGTGATTCCAGCGGGATGCCCTATGGCTACACCTTC. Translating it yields CAISDSSGMPYGYTF.

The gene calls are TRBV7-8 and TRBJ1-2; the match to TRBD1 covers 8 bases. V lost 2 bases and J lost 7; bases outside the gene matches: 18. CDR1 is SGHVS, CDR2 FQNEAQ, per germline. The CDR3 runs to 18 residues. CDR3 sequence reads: CASSLQAGWGQAGVGYTF. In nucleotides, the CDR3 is TGTGCCAGCAGCTTACAGGCCGGCTGGGGACAGGCGGGCGTTGGCTACACCTTC.

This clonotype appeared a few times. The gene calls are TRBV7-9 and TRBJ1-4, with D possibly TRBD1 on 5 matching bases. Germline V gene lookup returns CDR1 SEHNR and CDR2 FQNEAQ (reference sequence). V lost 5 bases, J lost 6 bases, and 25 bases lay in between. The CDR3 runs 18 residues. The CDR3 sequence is CASSDRGLLFGGDEKLFF. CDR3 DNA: TGTGCCAGCAGCGACCGGGGCCTACTCTTCGGGGGAGATGAAAAACTGTTTTTT.

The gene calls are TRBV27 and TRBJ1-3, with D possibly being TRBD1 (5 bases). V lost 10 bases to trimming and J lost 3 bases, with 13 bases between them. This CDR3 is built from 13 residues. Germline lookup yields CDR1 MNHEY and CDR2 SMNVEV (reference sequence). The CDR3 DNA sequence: TGTGCCACCAGGGATCACAATGGAAACACCATATATTTT. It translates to CATRDHNGNTIYF.

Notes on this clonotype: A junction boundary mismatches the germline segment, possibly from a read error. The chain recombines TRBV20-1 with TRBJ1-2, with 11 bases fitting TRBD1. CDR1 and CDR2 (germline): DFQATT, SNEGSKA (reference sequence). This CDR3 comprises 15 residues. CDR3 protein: CSARDPGQGASGYTF. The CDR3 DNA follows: TGCAGTGCTCGAGACCCAGGACAGGGGGCGAGTGGCTACACCTTC.

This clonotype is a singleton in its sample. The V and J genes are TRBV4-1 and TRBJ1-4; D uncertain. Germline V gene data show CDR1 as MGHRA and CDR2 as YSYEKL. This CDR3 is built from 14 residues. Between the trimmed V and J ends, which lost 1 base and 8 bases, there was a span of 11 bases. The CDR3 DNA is TGCGCCAGCAGCCAAGTATTCCAGGTCGAAAAACTGTTTTTT. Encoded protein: CASSQVFQVEKLFF.

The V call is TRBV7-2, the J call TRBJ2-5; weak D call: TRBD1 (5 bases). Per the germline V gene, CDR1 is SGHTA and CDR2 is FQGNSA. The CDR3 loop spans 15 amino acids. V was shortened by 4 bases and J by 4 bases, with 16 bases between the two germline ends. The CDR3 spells CASSSPQGPGETQYF. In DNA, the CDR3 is TGTGCCAGCAGCTCACCCCAGGGCCCCGGAGAGACCCAGTACTTC.

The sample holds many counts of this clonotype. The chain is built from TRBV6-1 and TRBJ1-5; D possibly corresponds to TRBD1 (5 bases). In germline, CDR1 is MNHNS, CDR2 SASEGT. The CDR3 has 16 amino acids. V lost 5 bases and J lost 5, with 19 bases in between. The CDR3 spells CASSNYPGRGHQPQHF. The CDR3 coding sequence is TGTGCCAGCAGTAACTATCCAGGGAGAGGGCATCAGCCCCAGCATTTT.

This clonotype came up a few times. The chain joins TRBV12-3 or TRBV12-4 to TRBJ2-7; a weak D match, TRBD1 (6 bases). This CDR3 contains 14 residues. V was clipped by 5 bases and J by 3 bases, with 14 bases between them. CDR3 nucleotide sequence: TGTGCCAGCAGTCCAGGACAGTGGAACTACGAGCAGTACTTC. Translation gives CASSPGQWNYEQYF.

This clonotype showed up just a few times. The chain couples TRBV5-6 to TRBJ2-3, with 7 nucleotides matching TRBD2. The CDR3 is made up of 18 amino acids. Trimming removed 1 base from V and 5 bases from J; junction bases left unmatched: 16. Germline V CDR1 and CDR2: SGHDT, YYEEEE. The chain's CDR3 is CASSLLSTASGIKDTQYF. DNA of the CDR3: TGTGCCAGCAGCTTGCTATCAACGGCTAGCGGAATAAAAGATACGCAGTATTTT.

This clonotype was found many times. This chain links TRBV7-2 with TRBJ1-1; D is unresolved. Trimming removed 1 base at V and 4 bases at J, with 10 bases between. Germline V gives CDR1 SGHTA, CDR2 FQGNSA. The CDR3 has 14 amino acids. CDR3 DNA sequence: TGTGCCAGCAGCTTAGTTGGTGGTGGCACTGAAGCTTTCTTT. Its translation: CASSLVGGGTEAFF. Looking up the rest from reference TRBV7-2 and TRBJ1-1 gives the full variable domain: GAGVSQSPSNKVTEKGKDVELRCDPISGHTALYWYRQSLGQGLEFLIYFQGNSAPDKSGLPSDRFSAERTGGSVSTLTIQRTQQEDSAVYLCASSLVGGGTEAFFGQGTRLTVV.

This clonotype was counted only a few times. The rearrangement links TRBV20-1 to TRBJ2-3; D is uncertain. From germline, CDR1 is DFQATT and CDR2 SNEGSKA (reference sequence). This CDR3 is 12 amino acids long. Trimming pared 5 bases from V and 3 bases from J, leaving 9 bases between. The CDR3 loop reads CSALVPTDTQYF. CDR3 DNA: TGCAGTGCTCTGGTACCAACAGATACGCAGTATTTT.

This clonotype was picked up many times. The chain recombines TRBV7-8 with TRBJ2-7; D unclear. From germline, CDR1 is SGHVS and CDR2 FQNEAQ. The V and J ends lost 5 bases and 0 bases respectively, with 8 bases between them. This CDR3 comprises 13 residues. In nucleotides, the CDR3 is TGTGCCAGCAGCCCACGGGCCTCCTACGAGCAGTACTTC. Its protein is CASSPRASYEQYF.

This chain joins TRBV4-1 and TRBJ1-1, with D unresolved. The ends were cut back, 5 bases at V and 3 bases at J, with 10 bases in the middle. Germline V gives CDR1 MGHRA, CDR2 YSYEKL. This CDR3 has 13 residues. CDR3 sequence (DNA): TGCGCCAGCAGCTACTTGGGCGACACTGAAGCTTTCTTT. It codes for CASSYLGDTEAFF.

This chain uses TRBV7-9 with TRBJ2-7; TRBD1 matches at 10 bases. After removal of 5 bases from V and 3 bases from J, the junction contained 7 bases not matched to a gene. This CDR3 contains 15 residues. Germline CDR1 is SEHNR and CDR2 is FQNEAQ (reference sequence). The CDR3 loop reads CASSPKGQGHYEQYF. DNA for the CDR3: TGTGCCAGCAGCCCCAAGGGACAGGGGCACTACGAGCAGTACTTC.

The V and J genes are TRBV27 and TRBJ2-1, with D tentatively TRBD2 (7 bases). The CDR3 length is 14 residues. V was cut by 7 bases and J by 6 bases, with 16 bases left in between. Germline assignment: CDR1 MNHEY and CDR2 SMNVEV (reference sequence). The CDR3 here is CASNGGGAINEQFF. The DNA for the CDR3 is TGTGCCAGCAATGGAGGGGGGGCCATCAATGAGCAGTTCTTC.

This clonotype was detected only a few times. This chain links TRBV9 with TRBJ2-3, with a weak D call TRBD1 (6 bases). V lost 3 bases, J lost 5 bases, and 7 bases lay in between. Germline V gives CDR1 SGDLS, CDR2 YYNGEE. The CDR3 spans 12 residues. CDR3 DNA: TGTGCCAGCAGCGGAGGGGGAGATACGCAGTATTTT. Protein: CASSGGGDTQYF.

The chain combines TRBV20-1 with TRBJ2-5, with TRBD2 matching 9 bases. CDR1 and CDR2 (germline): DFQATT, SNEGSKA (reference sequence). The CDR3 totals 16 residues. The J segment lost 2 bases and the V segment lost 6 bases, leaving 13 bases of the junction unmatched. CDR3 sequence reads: CSARGSRLAVQETQYF. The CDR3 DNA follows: TGCAGTGCCAGGGGGTCCCGACTAGCGGTACAAGAGACCCAGTACTTC.